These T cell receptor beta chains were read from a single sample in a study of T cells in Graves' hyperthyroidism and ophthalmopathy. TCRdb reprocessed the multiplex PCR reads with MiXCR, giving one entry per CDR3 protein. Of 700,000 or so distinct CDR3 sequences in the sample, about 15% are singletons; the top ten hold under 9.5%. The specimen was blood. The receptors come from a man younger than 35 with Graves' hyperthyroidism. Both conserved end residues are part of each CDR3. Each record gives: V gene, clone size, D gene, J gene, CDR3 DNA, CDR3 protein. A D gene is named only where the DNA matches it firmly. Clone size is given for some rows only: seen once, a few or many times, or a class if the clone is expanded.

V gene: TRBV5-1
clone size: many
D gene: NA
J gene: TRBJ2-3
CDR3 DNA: TGCGCCAGCAGCCGTCAATCAAGCGGCACAGATACGCAGTATTTT
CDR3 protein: CASSRQSSGTDTQYF

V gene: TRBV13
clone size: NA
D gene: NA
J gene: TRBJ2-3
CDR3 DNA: TGTGCCAGCAGCCAGGGTAACACAGATACGCAGTATTTT
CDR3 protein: CASSQGNTDTQYF

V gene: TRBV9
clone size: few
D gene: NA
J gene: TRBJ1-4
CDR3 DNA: TGTGCCAGCAGCGACCAGACGGGACTTGGTGAAAAACTGTTTTTT
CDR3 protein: CASSDQTGLGEKLFF

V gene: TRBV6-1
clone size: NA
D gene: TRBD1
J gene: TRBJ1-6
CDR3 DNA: TGTGCCAGCTGTAACAGGGGCCATTCACCCCTCCACTTT
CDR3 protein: CASCNRGHSPLHF

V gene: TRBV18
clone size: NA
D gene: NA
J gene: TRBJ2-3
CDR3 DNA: TGTGCCAGCTCACCGGGGGGCAACTTGAACACAGATACGCAGTATTTT
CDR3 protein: CASSPGGNLNTDTQYF

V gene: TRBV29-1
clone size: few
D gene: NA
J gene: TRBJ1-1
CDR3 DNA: TGCAGCGTCGAAAGAGATGTCTGGACTGAAGCTTTCTTT
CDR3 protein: CSVERDVWTEAFF

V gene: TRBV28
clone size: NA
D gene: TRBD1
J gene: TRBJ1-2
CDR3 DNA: TGTGCCAGCAGTTTGTCGGACAGGGGCTATGGCTACACCTTC
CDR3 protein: CASSLSDRGYGYTF

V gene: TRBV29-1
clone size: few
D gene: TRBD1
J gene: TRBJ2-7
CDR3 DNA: TGCAGCGTTGTCGGACAGGGGGGATCAGCATACGAGCAGTACTTC
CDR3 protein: CSVVGQGGSAYEQYF

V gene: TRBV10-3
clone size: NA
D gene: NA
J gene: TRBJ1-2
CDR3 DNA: TGTGCCATCAGTGACGACAGTGAGGGCTACACCTTC
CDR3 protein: CAISDDSEGYTF

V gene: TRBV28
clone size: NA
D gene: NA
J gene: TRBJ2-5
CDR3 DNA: TGTGCCAGCAGTGCCCCTCTTGAGCGGGCCCAAGAGACCCAGTACTTC
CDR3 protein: CASSAPLERAQETQYF

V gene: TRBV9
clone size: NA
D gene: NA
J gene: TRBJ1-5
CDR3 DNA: TGTGCCAGCAGCGCCGGGGGGGGATCTGATCAGCCCCAGCATTTT
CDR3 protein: CASSAGGGSDQPQHF

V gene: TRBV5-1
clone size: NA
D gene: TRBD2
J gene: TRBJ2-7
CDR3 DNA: TGCGCCAGCAGCCCCTCGGGACTAGCTGCCTACGAGCAGTACTTC
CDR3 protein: CASSPSGLAAYEQYF

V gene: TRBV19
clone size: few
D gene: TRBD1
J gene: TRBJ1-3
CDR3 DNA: TGTGCCAGTAGTATGGGACAGGGGAAATCTGGAAACACCATATATTTT
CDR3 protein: CASSMGQGKSGNTIYF

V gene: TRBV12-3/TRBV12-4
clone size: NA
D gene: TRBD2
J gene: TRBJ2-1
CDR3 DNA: TGTGCCAGCAGTTTCCTACTAGCGGGGGTTGGAGATGAGCAGTTCTTC
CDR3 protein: CASSFLLAGVGDEQFF

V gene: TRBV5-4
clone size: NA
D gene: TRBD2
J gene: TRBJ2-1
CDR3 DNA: TGTGCCACCCAAAGCGGGAGATACTACAATGAGCAGTTCTTC
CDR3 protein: CATQSGRYYNEQFF

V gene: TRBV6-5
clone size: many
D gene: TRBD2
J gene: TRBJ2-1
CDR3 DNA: TGTGCCAGCAGTTACACCGGGACTAGCGGGAATGAGCAGTTCTTC
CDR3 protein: CASSYTGTSGNEQFF

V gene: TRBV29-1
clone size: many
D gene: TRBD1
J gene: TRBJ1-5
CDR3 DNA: TGCAGCGCCAGGACAGGGAGCAATCAGCCCCAGCATTTT
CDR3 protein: CSARTGSNQPQHF

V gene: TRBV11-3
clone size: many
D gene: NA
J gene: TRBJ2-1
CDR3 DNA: TGTGCCAGCAGCCACGGGTACAGCTCCTACAATGAGCAGTTCTTC
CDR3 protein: CASSHGYSSYNEQFF

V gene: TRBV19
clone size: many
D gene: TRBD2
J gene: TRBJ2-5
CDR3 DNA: TGTGCCAGTAGTATTCTCGCTAGCGGGAGATGGGAGACCCAGTACTTC
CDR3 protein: CASSILASGRWETQYF

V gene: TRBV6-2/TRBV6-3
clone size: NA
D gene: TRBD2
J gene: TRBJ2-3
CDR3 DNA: TGTGCCAGCAGCAGCGGGGGGGCACGTTCTACGCAGTATTTT
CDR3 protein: CASSSGGARSTQYF

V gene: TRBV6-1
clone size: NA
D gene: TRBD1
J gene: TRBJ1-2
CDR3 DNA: TGTGCCAGCAGAACCGGACAGGGGGGGTATGGCTACACCTTC
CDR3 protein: CASRTGQGGYGYTF

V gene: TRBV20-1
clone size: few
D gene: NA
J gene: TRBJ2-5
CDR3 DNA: TGCAGTGCTAGAGCGTTGTACCGGTACCAAGAGACCCAGTACTTC
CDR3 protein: CSARALYRYQETQYF

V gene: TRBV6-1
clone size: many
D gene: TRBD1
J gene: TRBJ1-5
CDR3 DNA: TGTGCCAGCAGGCCCGGGACAGGGTACGGCAATCAGCCCCAGCATTTT
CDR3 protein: CASRPGTGYGNQPQHF

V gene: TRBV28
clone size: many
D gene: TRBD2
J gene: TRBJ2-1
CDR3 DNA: TGTGCCAGCCTACCGGGAGGGGCCGCTTCCTACAATGAGCAGTTCTTC
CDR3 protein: CASLPGGAASYNEQFF

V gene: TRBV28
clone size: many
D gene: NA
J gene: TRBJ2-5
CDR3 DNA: TGTGCCAGCACCCCAGCAGGGCTAGCCCAAGAGACCCAGTACTTC
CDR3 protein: CASTPAGLAQETQYF

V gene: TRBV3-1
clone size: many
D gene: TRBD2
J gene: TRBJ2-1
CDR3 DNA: TGTGCCAGCAGCCAAGTGGGGGGGGGGTCTTACAATGAGCAGTTCTTC
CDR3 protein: CASSQVGGGSYNEQFF

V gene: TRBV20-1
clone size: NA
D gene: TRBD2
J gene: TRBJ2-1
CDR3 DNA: TGCAGTGCTAGAAGGACTAGCAATGAGCAGTTCTTC
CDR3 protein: CSARRTSNEQFF

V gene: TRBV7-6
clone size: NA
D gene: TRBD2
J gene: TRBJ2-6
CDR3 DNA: TGTGCCAGCAGCTTGGGGCGTACTAGCGCTACGGGGGCCAACGTCCTGACTTTC
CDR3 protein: CASSLGRTSATGANVLTF

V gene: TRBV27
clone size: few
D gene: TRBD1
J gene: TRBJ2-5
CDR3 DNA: TGTGCCAGCAGCCGCGACCGGACAGGGTGGAAGGAGACCCAGTACTTC
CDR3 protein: CASSRDRTGWKETQYF

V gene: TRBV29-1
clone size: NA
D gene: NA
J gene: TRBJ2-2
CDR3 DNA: TGCAGCGTTGTGGCCGGGGAGCTGTTTTTT
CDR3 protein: CSVVAGELFF

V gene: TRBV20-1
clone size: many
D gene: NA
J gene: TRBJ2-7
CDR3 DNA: TGCAGTGCTAGAGAGTACCCTCTCGGGGAGCAGTACTTC
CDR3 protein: CSAREYPLGEQYF

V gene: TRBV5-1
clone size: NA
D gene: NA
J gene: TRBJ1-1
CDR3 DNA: TGCGCCAGCAGCCGAGACAGCGGTTGGACTGAAGCTTTCTTT
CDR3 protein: CASSRDSGWTEAFF

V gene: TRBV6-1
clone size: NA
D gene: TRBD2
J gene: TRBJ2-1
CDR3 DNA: TGTGCCAGCAGGGCCGTTTTGGGGGGGGGCTACAATGAGCAGTTCTTC
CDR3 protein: CASRAVLGGGYNEQFF

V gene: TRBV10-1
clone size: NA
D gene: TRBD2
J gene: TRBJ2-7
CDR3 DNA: TGCGCCAGCAGTGACCCTTCTAGCGGCTCCTACGAGCAGTACTTC
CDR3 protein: CASSDPSSGSYEQYF

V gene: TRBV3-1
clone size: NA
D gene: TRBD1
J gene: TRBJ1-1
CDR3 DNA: TGTGCCAGCAGCACTTCGACAGGGTACACTGAAGCTTTCTTT
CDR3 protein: CASSTSTGYTEAFF

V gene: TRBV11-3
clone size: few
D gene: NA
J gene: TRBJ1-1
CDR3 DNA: TGTGCCAGCAGCTTAGCGGGAGTTCCCACTGAAGCTTTCTTT
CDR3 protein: CASSLAGVPTEAFF

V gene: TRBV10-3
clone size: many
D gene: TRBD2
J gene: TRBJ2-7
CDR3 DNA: TGTGCCATCAGTGATCCCTCGGACGCCCGGGGGGATTACGAGCAGTACTTC
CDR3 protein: CAISDPSDARGDYEQYF

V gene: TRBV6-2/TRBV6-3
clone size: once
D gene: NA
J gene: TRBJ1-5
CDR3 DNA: TGTGCCAGCAGTGGCGAGGCAGGCGATACGCAGCATTTT
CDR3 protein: CASSGEAGDTQHF

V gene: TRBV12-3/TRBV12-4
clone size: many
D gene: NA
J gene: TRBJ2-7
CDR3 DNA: TGTGCCAGCAGTAACCCCCCCGGGGCCTACGAGCAGTACTTC
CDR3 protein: CASSNPPGAYEQYF

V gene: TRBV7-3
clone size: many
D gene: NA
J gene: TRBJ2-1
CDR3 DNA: TGTGCCAGCAGCTCCCCAGAACGGGATGGGAACAATGAGCAGTTCTTC
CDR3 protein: CASSSPERDGNNEQFF

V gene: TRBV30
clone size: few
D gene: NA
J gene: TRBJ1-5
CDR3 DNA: TGTGCCTGGAGTGGGGACGCCAATCAGCCCCAGCATTTT
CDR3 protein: CAWSGDANQPQHF

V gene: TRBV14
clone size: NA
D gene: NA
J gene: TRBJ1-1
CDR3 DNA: TGTGCCAGCAGCCAAGGGGGACTCAAAAGGACTGAAGCTTTCTTT
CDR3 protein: CASSQGGLKRTEAFF

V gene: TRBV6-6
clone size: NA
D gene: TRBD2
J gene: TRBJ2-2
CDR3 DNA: TGTGCCAGCAGTTACTCGGGGGGGGCGAACACCGGGGAGCTGTTTTTT
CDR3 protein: CASSYSGGANTGELFF

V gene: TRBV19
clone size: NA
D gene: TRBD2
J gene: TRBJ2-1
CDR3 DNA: TGTGCCAGTAGAAGACTAGCGGGATATGGTGCTGAGCAGTTCTTC
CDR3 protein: CASRRLAGYGAEQFF

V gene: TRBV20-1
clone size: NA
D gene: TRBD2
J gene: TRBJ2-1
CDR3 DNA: TGCAGTACGGGACTAGCGGACTTTTTAGGAGAGCAGTTCTTC
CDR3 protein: CSTGLADFLGEQFF

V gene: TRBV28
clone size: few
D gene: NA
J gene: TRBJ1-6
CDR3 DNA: TGTGCCAGCAGTTCTACGGGGAATAATTCACCCCTCCACTTT
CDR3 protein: CASSSTGNNSPLHF